One and the same sample provided the 4 T cell receptor beta chains below, sequenced in a study of blood T cells in healthy people across ages. With a J-beta primer mix and a sample-barcoded 5' primer, a second PCR ran 7 to 11 cycles. Via MiXCR, TCRdb re-called the 5' RACE reads, giving one row per CDR3 protein. The repertoire holds about a million distinct CDR3 sequences, 35% to 40% seen once, with less than 15% in the top ten. What was sequenced was blood. These TCRs come from a man aged 18 to 29 in good health.

This sequence joins TRBV27 and TRBJ1-1; maybe TRBD1 (5 bases). V shed 8 bases and J shed 5 bases, with 18 bases lying between them. Germline CDR1 MNHEY, CDR2 SMNVEV (reference sequence). CDR3 length: 14 amino acids. The CDR3 reads CASGVGARGTEAFF. CDR3 DNA sequence: TGTGCCAGCGGTGTAGGGGCCCGAGGTACTGAAGCTTTCTTT.

V and J are TRBV11-2 and TRBJ2-7; TRBD1 agrees at 11 bases. The V segment lost 2 bases and the J segment 3 bases; nucleotides outside the gene matches: 6. The CDR3 is 16 residues long. From germline, CDR1 is SGHAT and CDR2 FQNNGV. CDR3 in DNA: TGTGCCAGCAGCTTATTCTGGACAGGGGGCGGCTACGAGCAGTACTTC. Amino acids: CASSLFWTGGGYEQYF.

With regard to this clonotype: The junction shows a germline mismatch at one end, possibly a read error. The chain joins TRBV4-1 to TRBJ1-2; D is ambiguous. CDR1 is MGHRA, CDR2 YSYEKL, per germline. The CDR3 is 14 residues long. The CDR3: CANSQGGENYGYTF. The CDR3 nucleotides are TGCGCCAACAGCCAAGGTGGGGAAAACTATGGCTACACCTTC.

The chain couples TRBV20-1 to TRBJ1-5; D remains unclear. There are 14 residues in the CDR3. With 3 bases removed from V and 2 bases from J, the gap between germline ends came to 11 bases. Germline CDR1 DFQATT, CDR2 SNEGSKA (reference sequence). Here the CDR3 reads CSASADGGNQPQHF. The CDR3 DNA sequence: TGCAGTGCTAGTGCGGATGGGGGCAATCAGCCCCAGCATTTT.